This entry lists 18 T cell receptor beta chains sequenced from one sample in a study of cytomegalovirus exposure and HLA in healthy donors. With 60 Vbeta and 13 Jbeta primers, the PCR was carried out. The protocol was immunoSEQ multiplex PCR, while the TCRdb copy is restricted to in-frame clones and leaves out a portion. Seen here are roughly 150,000 clones, over 70% observed once, and the top ten hold about 1.4%. The material sequenced was PBMCs. The receptors derive from a woman aged 18-35 years in good health and CMV-seronegative.

V usage is TRBV20-1 and J usage is TRBJ1-2; D uncertain. V was pared by 4 bases and J by 14 bases, with 17 bases between. Germline CDR1 DFQATT, CDR2 SNEGSKA (reference sequence). The CDR3 has 11 residues. The CDR3 region has the DNA TGCAGTGCTAAATTAGCAGAGGGTTTAACCTTC. This gives the protein CSAKLAEGLTF.

The chain uses TRBV25-1 and TRBJ1-4; D is undetermined. This CDR3 is 15 amino acids long. Per the germline V gene, CDR1 is MGHDK and CDR2 is SYGVNS. V was shortened by 5 bases and J by 4 bases, with 14 bases between the two germline ends. CDR3 amino acids: CASSLASTINEKLFF. Here the CDR3 DNA reads TGTGCCAGCAGTCTTGCTTCGACAATTAATGAAAAACTGTTTTTT.

The chain joins TRBV6-5 to TRBJ1-1; D is unclear. Germline values: CDR1 MNHEY, CDR2 SVGAGI. The CDR3 totals 14 residues. V lost 4 bases to trimming and J lost 3 bases, with 12 bases between them. The DNA of the CDR3 is TGTGCCAGCAGTTTACGGACTGGTTACACTGAAGCTTTCTTT. Protein: CASSLRTGYTEAFF.

The genes are TRBV7-2 and TRBJ2-2; D may be TRBD2 (6 bases). The V end was cut by 1 base, the J end by 4 bases, with 10 bases between. The germline V gene encodes CDR1 SGHTA and CDR2 FQGNSA. The CDR3 has 15 amino acids. CDR3: CASSLDRGSTGELFF. In DNA, the CDR3 is TGTGCCAGCAGCTTAGATCGGGGGTCCACCGGGGAGCTGTTTTTT.

In nucleotides, the CDR3 is TGTGCCAGCAGTTTGGGGAAGGACAGGGCTAGGCTCGGCGAGCAGTACTTC. This gives the protein CASSLGKDRARLGEQYF. The chain joins TRBV28 to TRBJ2-7, with 8 nucleotides matching TRBD1. The CDR3 totals 17 residues. V dropped 3 bases and J dropped 6; count of bases not matched to a gene: 16. CDR1 is MDHEN, CDR2 SYDVKM, per germline.

DNA of the CDR3: TGTGCCAGCAGCAGACAGGGGGATACGCAGTATTTT. It specifies CASSRQGDTQYF. J is TRBJ2-3 and V is TRBV7-3, with 8 positions matching TRBD1. V dropped 5 bases and J dropped 6; count of bases not matched to a gene: 1. Germline CDR1 is SGHTA and CDR2 is FQGTGA. CDR3 length equals 12 residues.

This sequence joins TRBV27 and TRBJ2-1; TRBD1 might be the D (6 bases). V was cut by 2 bases and J by 7 bases, with 18 bases left in between. CDR1 MNHEY and CDR2 SMNVEV come from the germline V gene (reference sequence). This CDR3 spans 16 amino acids. The CDR3 bases are TGTGCCAGCAGTTTACAGAGGCAAATAGGGGGAAATGAGCAGTTCTTC. It encodes CASSLQRQIGGNEQFF.

This clone was detected only once. The V call is TRBV11-3, the J call TRBJ2-1; TRBD2 matches at 7 bases. The junction had 2 bases not matched to a gene; V was cut back by 5 bases and J by 7 bases. The germline CDR1 and CDR2 sequences are SGHNT and YENEEA. This CDR3 comprises 12 residues. The CDR3 coding sequence is TGTGCCAGCAGCGGGGGGGGGAATGAGCAGTTCTTC. The encoded protein is CASSGGGNEQFF.

The chain employs TRBV5-1 and TRBJ1-1, with a weak D call TRBD1 (5 bases). Germline V gene data show CDR1 as SGHRS and CDR2 as YFSETQ. Trimming took off 7 bases at V and 0 bases at J, with 10 bases between the two ends. The CDR3 covers 13 residues. CDR3 sequence reads: CASRKQVNTEAFF. The CDR3, as DNA: TGCGCCAGCCGGAAACAGGTGAACACTGAAGCTTTCTTT.

Only a few counts were recorded for this clone. The V call is TRBV5-8, the J call TRBJ2-5; 14 positions match TRBD2. This CDR3 region has 15 residues. J gave up 4 bases and V 3 bases, and 2 bases lay outside the gene matches. Per germline, CDR1 SGHTS and CDR2 YDEGEE. CDR3 DNA: TGTGCCAGCAGCTCGGGACTAGCGGGGGTAGAGACCCAGTACTTC. Amino acids: CASSSGLAGVETQYF.

The V gene is TRBV2, the J gene TRBJ2-3; tentatively, D is TRBD2 (5 bases). Germline assignment: CDR1 SNHLY and CDR2 FYNNEI. Between the trimmed V and J ends, which lost 5 bases and 2 bases, there was a span of 8 bases. CDR3 length: 13 residues. CDR3 sequence reads: CASSTGITDTQYF. The DNA for the CDR3 is TGTGCCAGCAGTACCGGGATCACAGATACGCAGTATTTT.

The V gene is TRBV6-6, the J gene TRBJ1-5; D uncertain. CDR3 length: 14 amino acids. Germline values: CDR1 MNHNY, CDR2 SVGAGI (reference sequence). Between the trimmed V and J ends, which lost 8 bases and 0 bases, there was a span of 11 bases. CDR3 sequence (DNA): TGTGCCAGCTACGGTCCGGGTAGCAATCAGCCCCAGCATTTT. This sequence encodes CASYGPGSNQPQHF.

This clone came up once. This chain joins TRBV28 and TRBJ2-3; 8 nucleotides line up with TRBD1. CDR1 and CDR2 from the germline V gene are MDHEN and SYDVKM. The CDR3 has 15 residues. Trimming took 6 bases from V and 0 from J; bases not matched to a gene: 5. The CDR3 reads CASRVRGRSTDTQYF. The CDR3 DNA reads as TGTGCCAGCAGGGTCAGGGGGCGCAGCACAGATACGCAGTATTTT.

This chain links TRBV21-1 with TRBJ2-2; TRBD1, the table's D call, lacks a check against the DNA. TRBV21-1 is annotated as a pseudogene. This CDR3 has 14 amino acids. The CDR3 coding sequence is TGTGCCTACAGGAGCAGGGGAAACACCGGGGAGCTGTTTTTT. It codes for CAYRSRGNTGELFF.

V gene TRBV5-4 combines with J gene TRBJ2-7; TRBD2 matches 11 bases. The CDR3 is 15 residues long. V was clipped by 0 bases and J by 2 bases; unmatched bases: 1. Germline lookup yields CDR1 SGHNT and CDR2 YYREEE (reference sequence). For the CDR3, the DNA is TGTGCCAGCAGCTTGGGACTAGCGGGGACCTACGAGCAGTACTTC. Its translation is CASSLGLAGTYEQYF. Based on the CDR3 plus reference TRBV5-4 and TRBJ2-7, the full variable domain is ETGVTQSPTHLIKTRGQQVTLRCSSQSGHNTVSWYQQALGQGPQFIFQYYREEENGRGNFPPRFSGLQFPNYSSELNVNALELDDSALYLCASSLGLAGTYEQYFGPGTRLTVT.

The chain uses TRBV5-1 and TRBJ1-2; 7 bases align to TRBD1. Germline CDR1 is SGHRS and CDR2 is YFSETQ. V lost 0 bases, J lost 5 bases, and 7 bases stayed unmatched. The CDR3 has 15 residues. The CDR3 sequence: CASSLGSGGWYGYTF. CDR3 DNA sequence: TGCGCCAGCAGCTTGGGGTCAGGGGGATGGTATGGCTACACCTTC.

The chain couples TRBV2 to TRBJ1-4; perhaps TRBD1 as D (6 bases). Per germline, CDR1 SNHLY and CDR2 FYNNEI. The CDR3 has 14 residues. Trimming took 8 bases from V and 2 from J, leaving 12 bases between them. The DNA for the CDR3 is TGTGCCAGCGGACCCCAGGGGACTAATGAAAAACTGTTTTTT. Protein sequence: CASGPQGTNEKLFF.

The rearrangement links TRBV9 to TRBJ2-1; perhaps TRBD1 as D (6 bases). Between the trimmed V and J ends, which lost 0 bases and 8 bases, there was a span of 12 bases. The CDR3 is 14 amino acids. Germline V gene lookup returns CDR1 SGDLS and CDR2 YYNGEE. The CDR3 DNA reads as TGTGCCAGCAGCGTAGCGGGGACAAGCGATGAGCAGTTCTTC. This codes for CASSVAGTSDEQFF.